The clone carrying this T cell receptor beta chain came up many times. This record comes from a study of quantifying T cell responses using KT2 cells. Study overall: RNA was reverse transcribed with TCR alpha and beta constant-region primers. Under optimum conditions, T4 ligation efficiency was estimated at more than 9.5%. The second PCR was a qPCR stopped at a predetermined fluorescence threshold.

A range of KT2-to-PBMC ratios was made using fixed PBMC numbers. Each cDNA got a UMI-containing oligo ligated at its 3' end. The first PCR ran roughly 4 cycles with an equimolar RC1.1 and RC1.2 beta primer mix. MiXCR, applied by TCRdb to the UMI-ligation and nested PCR reads, yields one record per CDR3 protein. The table shows 25,000 to 35,000 distinct CDR3 sequences, with more than 7% occurring only once. The sequenced material came from PBMCs spiked with cells of the T cell clone KT2. The receptor was isolated from a human donor.

The CDR3 coding sequence is TGTGCCAGCAGCCAAGGGGAGACAGCCTATGGCTACACCTTC. This sequence encodes CASSQGETAYGYTF. The chain is built from TRBV4-2 and TRBJ1-2, with a possible D match to TRBD1 (5 bases). V was cut by 1 base and J by 4 bases, with 10 bases left in between. Per the germline V gene, CDR1 is LGHNA and CDR2 is YNFKEQ. CDR3 size: 14 residues.